This TCR beta chain originates from a study of OX40 agonist ivuxolimab in advanced cancers. Study-level results: CD4+ and CD8+ blood T cells expanded clonally by week 6 at 0.1 to 3.0 mg/kg. Average numbers of expanded clones were greater in CD8+ T cells than in CD4+. Among the lowest peripheral clonal expansion occurred in 0.1-3.0 mg/kg partial responders.

J was trimmed by 0 bases and V by 0 bases; bases with no gene match: 5. The germline CDR1 and CDR2 sequences are SGDLS and YYNGEE. The CDR3 runs 18 residues. Here immunoSEQ multiplex PCR was the method, and the copy in TCRdb shows in-frame clones only, minus some. The data hold 50,000 to 65,000 clones, with 85% to 95% observed a single time. Of note for this clone: The antigen is not known.

The J gene is TRBJ2-1, the V gene TRBV9, with 11 bases that match TRBD2. The sequence derives from an adult with an advanced solid tumor such as melanoma, head and neck, liver or kidney cancer. Source: CD4+ or CD8+ T cells sorted from blood, taken in a trial of the OX40 agonist ivuxolimab. The CDR3 sequence: CASSVVPSGGLSYNEQFF. The CDR3, as DNA: TGTGCCAGCAGCGTAGTGCCTAGCGGGGGGCTCTCCTACAATGAGCAGTTCTTC.